One sample yielded the 29 T cell receptor beta chains listed below, sequenced in a study of regulatory T cells in long-lasting Graves disease (dated by TCRdb to 2020 to 2022). The intended sense of this specimen's time point label: persistent/refractory GD, antithyroid drugs over 5 years with positive TRAb. For both TCR sequencing and RNA sequencing, RNA was extracted from PBMCs in TRIzol. The protocol used for the library was multiplex PCR. The run used an Illumina HiSeq 4000. CDR3 regions were amplified by Arm-PCR with iRepertoire HTBI primers to construct TCR beta libraries. The public sequencing data were trimmed at Q25 with fastp and processed into clonotypes with MiXCR by TCRdb, which kept only in-frame beta chains. All rows with the same CDR3 protein become a single entry with the most common DNA and genes. This sample holds roughly 490,000 distinct CDR3 sequences; about 20% were observed only once. The ten largest make up under 15% of the sample.

Source: peripheral blood mononuclear cells (PBMCs), taken when the disease was refractory, from a patient treated with antithyroid drugs. The receptors were sampled from a female donor with Graves disease.

There are a few counts of this clonotype. This chain links TRBV7-9 with TRBJ1-2; D remains unclear. CDR1 SEHNR and CDR2 FQNEAQ come from the germline V gene (reference sequence). The V end lost 1 base, the J end lost 4 bases, and 13 bases lay between the germline ends. The CDR3 spans 15 residues. Written as DNA, the CDR3 is TGTGCCAGCAGCTTAGTAGCGGAGACACCCTATGGCTACACCTTC. Its protein product is CASSLVAETPYGYTF.

This clonotype was observed a single time. This CDR3 reads CASGRSNEQFF. The CDR3 nucleotides are TGTGCCAGCGGGCGTAGCAATGAGCAGTTCTTC. V and J are TRBV2 and TRBJ2-1; D unresolved. V was pared by 8 bases and J by 6 bases, with 8 bases between. Germline V gene lookup returns CDR1 SNHLY and CDR2 FYNNEI. This CDR3 has 11 residues.

The chain uses TRBV20-1 and TRBJ2-7, with a tentative D call TRBD1 (6 bases). Trimming removed 5 bases from V and 6 bases from J, with 20 bases in between. Germline V gene data show CDR1 as DFQATT and CDR2 as SNEGSKA (reference sequence). CDR3 length equals 14 residues. The CDR3 spells CSAGSGTTYVEQYF. CDR3 nucleotides: TGCAGTGCTGGGTCCGGGACAACTTATGTCGAGCAGTACTTC.

The V gene is TRBV5-6, the J gene TRBJ1-5; the D gene is possibly TRBD1 (5 bases). The V end was cut by 2 bases, the J end by 2 bases, with 11 bases between. CDR1 SGHDT and CDR2 YYEEEE come from the germline V gene. CDR3 size: 15 residues. The CDR3 DNA reads TGTGCCAGCAGCTTAAACGGACAAGGCAATCAGCCCCAGCATTTT. Amino acid sequence: CASSLNGQGNQPQHF.

This clonotype came up a few times. The chain recombines TRBV29-1 with TRBJ1-1; D unresolved. The CDR3 consists of 12 residues. In germline, CDR1 is SQVTM, CDR2 ANQGSEA. Trimming removed 3 bases at V and 3 bases at J, with 8 bases between. CDR3 residues: CSVDLGYTEAFF. The CDR3 DNA reads TGCAGCGTTGATCTCGGGTACACTGAAGCTTTCTTT.

This clonotype was observed at least ten times. Here the CDR3 DNA reads TGTGCCAGCAGCTTAAGAGGGAGCACCTACGAGCAGTACTTC. This codes for CASSLRGSTYEQYF. The V call is TRBV7-2, the J call TRBJ2-7; D is possibly TRBD2 (5 bases). The V gene's germline CDR1 is SGHTA and CDR2 FQGNSA. V was shortened by 2 bases and J by 2 bases, with 10 bases between the two germline ends. This CDR3 has 14 amino acids.

The sample holds many counts of this clonotype. The chain carries TRBV29-1 and TRBJ2-6; D may match TRBD1 or TRBD2 (5 bases each). V was pared by 6 bases and J by 3 bases, with 6 bases between. Germline V CDR1 and CDR2: SQVTM, ANQGSEA. The length of the CDR3 is 12 residues. CDR3 sequence (DNA): TGCAGCGTGGGGGTTGGGGCCAACGTCCTGACTTTC. Translating it yields CSVGVGANVLTF.

This clonotype was recorded a few times. This sequence joins TRBV30 and TRBJ2-6, with a tentative D call TRBD1 (5 bases). The germline V and J ends were trimmed by 2 bases and 0 bases, with 8 bases remaining between them. Germline V gives CDR1 GTSNPN, CDR2 SVGIG (reference sequence). CDR3 length: 15 amino acids. CDR3 DNA: TGTGCCTGGAGTTCAGACAGCTCTGGGGCCAACGTCCTGACTTTC. Translating gives CAWSSDSSGANVLTF.

This clonotype was counted a few times. The CDR3, as DNA: TGTGCCAGCAGCCAAATGAGGACCGGGGAGCTGTTTTTT. Residues: CASSQMRTGELFF. The genes are TRBV14 and TRBJ2-2; D is unclear. Trimming shortened V by 2 bases and J by 5 bases, and 6 bases separated the two germline ends. This CDR3 has 13 amino acids. Germline V gene data show CDR1 as SGHDN and CDR2 as FVKESK.

This clonotype was found a few times. V gene TRBV24-1 combines with J gene TRBJ1-1; 8 nucleotides align to TRBD1. V was clipped by 2 bases and J by 3 bases; unmatched bases: 4. CDR3 length: 15 residues. Germline V gives CDR1 KGHDR, CDR2 SFDVKD. This CDR3 is CATSDSDRGYTEAFF. CDR3 nucleotides: TGTGCCACCAGTGATTCCGACAGGGGATACACTGAAGCTTTCTTT.

This clonotype showed up many times. This chain connects TRBV6-5 to TRBJ2-7; D may match TRBD1 or TRBD2 (5 bases each). This CDR3 comprises 14 residues. V lost 1 base and J lost 3, with 10 bases in between. The V gene's germline CDR1 is MNHEY and CDR2 SVGAGI. The CDR3 DNA is TGTGCCAGCAGTTACTTGGGACCGCTCTACGAGCAGTACTTC. Amino acids: CASSYLGPLYEQYF.

This clonotype came up a few times. J is TRBJ1-1 and V is TRBV12-3 or TRBV12-4, with 8 nucleotides matching TRBD1. The CDR3 spans 17 residues. After removal of 6 bases from V and 5 bases from J, the junction contained 17 bases not matched to a gene. CDR3: CASSRSLGQGSRTEAFF. The CDR3 coding sequence is TGTGCCAGCAGCCGGAGCCTCGGACAGGGTAGTAGAACTGAAGCTTTCTTT.

The rearrangement joins TRBV19 to TRBJ2-5; tentatively, D is TRBD2 (5 bases). Deletions cut 1 base from V and 2 bases from J, with 14 bases between. This CDR3 contains 16 residues. The germline V gene has CDR1 LNHDA and CDR2 SQIVND (reference sequence). The CDR3 protein is CASSIGSAGLQETQYF. The CDR3 nucleotides are TGTGCCAGTAGTATAGGTTCTGCTGGACTTCAAGAGACCCAGTACTTC.

The V gene is TRBV18, the J gene TRBJ1-5; D gene unclear. The CDR3 loop spans 14 amino acids. Germline CDR1 KGHSH, CDR2 LQKENI. V lost 1 base to trimming and J lost 2 bases, with 6 bases between them. CDR3 DNA sequence: TGTGCCAGCTCACCACAGAAGGGCAATCAGCCCCAGCATTTT. As protein: CASSPQKGNQPQHF.

A few counts support this clonotype. The V gene is TRBV6-1, the J gene TRBJ1-1; 7 bases line up with TRBD1. The CDR3 loop spans 16 amino acids. Trimming removed 7 bases from V and 1 base from J; junction bases left unmatched: 12. Germline CDR1 is MNHNS and CDR2 is SASEGT. DNA of the CDR3: TGTGCCAGCACGCGGACAGGAGGGTTTCGGAACACTGAAGCTTTCTTT. Protein product: CASTRTGGFRNTEAFF.

The rearrangement uses TRBV4-2 and TRBJ1-2; D gene uncertain. Trimming removed 3 bases at V and 4 bases at J, with 12 bases between. CDR3 length: 14 amino acids. CDR1 LGHNA and CDR2 YNFKEQ come from the germline V gene. The CDR3 loop is CASSQAAEGYGYTF. DNA for the CDR3: TGTGCCAGCAGCCAGGCTGCCGAGGGCTATGGCTACACCTTC.

The V call is TRBV3-1, the J call TRBJ1-2; no clear D gene. This CDR3 spans 13 amino acids. The germline V gene encodes CDR1 LGHDT and CDR2 YNNKEL (reference sequence). V lost 4 bases, J lost 0 bases, and 6 bases lay in between. In nucleotides, the CDR3 is TGTGCCAGCAGCCGGGCATCTAACTATGGCTACACCTTC. Translated: CASSRASNYGYTF.

The CDR3 loop reads CASSQDRPGGNTEAFF. The CDR3 DNA follows: TGTGCCAGCAGCCAAGACAGGCCAGGTGGGAACACTGAAGCTTTCTTT. J is TRBJ1-1 and V is TRBV3-1; unclear D gene. This CDR3 spans 16 amino acids. V was clipped by 0 bases and J by 1 base, with 12 bases between them. Germline assignment: CDR1 LGHDT and CDR2 YNNKEL (reference sequence).

The genes are TRBV2 and TRBJ2-3; possible D gene TRBD2, 6 bases. Trimming shortened V by 3 bases and J by 3 bases, and 16 bases separated the two germline ends. The CDR3 has 16 residues. Germline loops: CDR1 SNHLY, CDR2 FYNNEI. CDR3 protein: CASSDVVNSGTDTQYF. DNA of the CDR3: TGTGCCAGCAGTGACGTAGTGAACAGCGGGACAGATACGCAGTATTTT. The complete variable domain, with remaining parts taken from reference TRBV2 and TRBJ2-3, reads EPEVTQTPSHQVTQMGQEVILRCVPISNHLYFYWYRQILGQKVEFLVSFYNNEISEKSEIFDDQFSVERPDGSNFTLKIRSTKLEDSAMYFCASSDVVNSGTDTQYFGPGTRLTVL.

Many counts were recorded for this clonotype. V and J are TRBV6-1 and TRBJ1-4; D may be TRBD1 (6 bases). Germline CDR1 is MNHNS and CDR2 is SASEGT. Trimming cost V 7 bases and J 5 bases, with 14 bases left between them. The CDR3 has 14 residues. The CDR3 reads CASNGQSANEKLFF. CDR3 nucleotides: TGTGCCAGCAATGGACAGAGCGCCAATGAAAAACTGTTTTTT.

The sample holds a few counts of this clonotype. The chain has TRBV10-3 and TRBJ2-6; D is perhaps TRBD1 or TRBD2 (5 bases each). Germline assignment: CDR1 ENHRY and CDR2 SYGVKD. Trimming pared 4 bases from V and 0 bases from J, leaving 19 bases between. The CDR3 covers 19 residues. The CDR3 nucleotides are TGTGCCATCAGTGGGCCCGGGGCAGGGAGCGTCTCTGGGGCCAACGTCCTGACTTTC. Encoded protein: CAISGPGAGSVSGANVLTF.

The chain uses TRBV12-3 or TRBV12-4 and TRBJ2-3; D is undetermined. Trimming removed 0 bases at V and 6 bases at J, with 7 bases between. The CDR3 runs to 13 residues. CDR3 sequence (DNA): TGTGCCAGCAGTTTAGCGGTCGGGGATACGCAGTATTTT. Its translation is CASSLAVGDTQYF.

At least ten counts were recorded for this clonotype. V usage is TRBV28 and J usage is TRBJ1-2; 8 bases align to TRBD1. CDR1 is MDHEN and CDR2 is SYDVKM in the germline V gene. Trimming removed 2 bases from V and 6 bases from J; junction bases left unmatched: 2. The CDR3 extends over 13 amino acids. The CDR3 region has the DNA TGTGCCAGCAGTTTAGCAGGGGGCGATGGCTACACCTTC. Translated: CASSLAGGDGYTF.

This clonotype was seen at least ten times. V is TRBV13 and J is TRBJ2-5, with TRBD2 as a possible D gene (6 bases). The CDR3 has 15 residues. V was shortened by 5 bases and J by 2 bases, with 15 bases between the two germline ends. Germline V gives CDR1 PRHDT, CDR2 FYEKMQ (reference sequence). CDR3 DNA sequence: TGTGCCAGCAGCCTCCGTGGTAGCGGACAAGAGACCCAGTACTTC. Translation: CASSLRGSGQETQYF.

This clonotype has at least ten counts. The DNA of the CDR3 is TGTGCCAGCAGTCTCCCCCGACACGAGCAGTACTTC. Its protein is CASSLPRHEQYF. The rearrangement links TRBV28 to TRBJ2-7, with D unclear. The CDR3 has 12 residues. From germline, CDR1 is MDHEN and CDR2 SYDVKM. V gave up 5 bases and J gave up 5 bases, with 10 bases separating them.

On this clonotype itself: At one end the junction does not follow the germline gene, possibly because of a read error. The chain couples TRBV5-6 to TRBJ2-7, with no clear D. The CDR3 length is 13 residues. Germline lookup yields CDR1 SGHDT and CDR2 YYEEEE. The CDR3 here is CASSLGEMTPRTF. The CDR3 nucleotides read TGTGCCAGCAGCTTGGGAGAGATGACACCACGAACCTTC. Supplemented by reference TRBV5-6 and TRBJ2-7, the full variable domain reads DAGVTQSPTHLIKTRGQQVTLRCSPKSGHDTVSWYQQALGQGPQFIFQYYEEEERQRGNFPDRFSGHQFPNYSSELNVNALLLGDSALYLCASSLGEMTPRTFGPGTRLTVT.

This clonotype appeared many times. The chain joins TRBV28 to TRBJ2-5; the match to TRBD2 covers 8 bases. Trimming cost V 0 bases and J 3 bases; bases outside gene matches: 6. Germline V gene sequence: CDR1 MDHEN, CDR2 SYDVKM. The CDR3 spans 16 residues. CDR3 in DNA: TGTGCCAGCAGTTTATGGGGGCGAGCGGGGGAAGAGACCCAGTACTTC. Its translation: CASSLWGRAGEETQYF.

This clonotype was detected a few times. Compared with germline, one end of the junction differs, possibly owing to a read error. V usage is TRBV28 and J usage is TRBJ2-7, with 9 bases lining up with TRBD1. In germline, CDR1 is MDHEN, CDR2 SYDVKM. The CDR3 sequence is 14 residues long. CDR3: CAGRTGTGSYEQYF. The CDR3 DNA reads as TGTGCCGGCAGAACCGGGACAGGGTCGTACGAGCAGTACTTC.

This clonotype was counted ten times or more. The chain joins TRBV28 to TRBJ1-2; 7 bases fit TRBD1. J was trimmed by 7 bases and V by 6 bases; bases with no gene match: 11. This CDR3 comprises 14 residues. Germline lookup yields CDR1 MDHEN and CDR2 SYDVKM. The CDR3 here is CASSRRGGAGGYTF. The CDR3 DNA is TGTGCCAGCAGCCGCAGGGGGGGCGCGGGTGGCTACACCTTC.